This TCR beta chain came from a study of CXCR3-negative and CXCR3-positive naive CD8 T cells. The study's findings and limits: Comparison of naive CXCR3-negative and CXCR3-positive cells revealed similar TRBV-TRBJ usage, while memory cells differed. Memory CD8+ T cell repertoires were far less diverse than both naive subsets. Naive cells with CXCR3 showed TRB CDR3s that were more hydrophobic than those in CXCR3-negative naive cells.

Libraries of TRB cDNA were made by 5' RACE and carried UMIs. No DNA is given; TCRdb re-called the 5' RACE reads and lists each CDR3 protein once. Reported are around 150,000 distinct CDR3 sequences; the ten largest clones contain roughly 0.41%. Germline loops: CDR1 SQVTM, CDR2 ANQGSEA. This CDR3 has 12 residues. With regard to this clonotype: Its antigen is not identified.

The source of this sequence is a human donor in good health. Some clones in this sample may be carry-over from other donors' samples. The sample was naive CXCR3+ CD8+ T cells from blood. Subset meaning: CD45RO-CCR7+CD27+CD95- naive CD8+ T cells expressing CXCR3 (TNR3+). The V gene is TRBV29-1, the J gene TRBJ2-5; TCRdb's D call of TRBD2 is untestable without DNA. CDR3 sequence: CSVRGLEETQYF. Full variable domain (rest looked up from reference TRBV29-1 and TRBJ2-5): SAVISQKPSRDICQRGTSLTIQCQVDSQVTMMFWYRQQPGQSLTLIATANQGSEATYESGFVIDKFPISRPNLTFSTLTVSNMSPEDSSIYLCSVRGLEETQYFGPGTRLLVL.